The 18 T cell receptor beta chains below all came from one sample that was sequenced in a study. TCRdb used MiXCR to reprocess the 5' RACE reads, holding one entry per CDR3 protein. This repertoire shows roughly 40,000 distinct CDR3 sequences, 29% found once; its top ten account for less than 4%. The sequencing input was memory CD4+ T cells sorted from a lymph node. Stated subset: memory CD4+ T cells, CD4+CD45RO+CD25-. The source of these receptors is a female donor with breast cancer.

V and J are TRBV4-2 and TRBJ2-3, with TRBD2 as a possible D gene (6 bases). The CDR3 is 14 residues long. Germline CDR1 LGHNA, CDR2 YNFKEQ. Deletions cut 5 bases from V and 0 bases from J, with 9 bases between. CDR3 sequence: CASSGGISTDTQYF. The CDR3 nucleotides read TGTGCCAGCAGCGGGGGGATTAGCACAGATACGCAGTATTTT.

Turning to this clonotype: Being one base from a much bigger clone, this may be a read error. CDR3 residues: CASSQGHDGYTF. In nucleotides, the CDR3 is TGTGCCAGCAGTCAGGGACACGATGGCTACACCTTC. The chain employs TRBV12-3 or TRBV12-4 and TRBJ1-2; a weak D match, TRBD1 (6 bases). The CDR3 is made up of 12 amino acids. V lost 5 bases, J lost 6 bases, and 10 bases lay in between.

This clonotype was detected only a few times. The chain carries TRBV7-9 and TRBJ2-3; 9 bases map to TRBD2. The V gene end was trimmed by 5 bases and the J gene end by 1 base; junction bases not matched to a gene: 7. The CDR3 consists of 16 residues. Germline CDR1 reads SEHNR; CDR2 reads FQNEAQ (reference sequence). CDR3 amino acids: CASSPHPSGGTDTQYF. CDR3 DNA sequence: TGTGCCAGCAGCCCCCACCCTAGCGGGGGCACAGATACGCAGTATTTT.

V is TRBV7-9 and J is TRBJ1-1; D is undetermined. V shed 1 base and J shed 9 bases, with 9 bases lying between them. Per germline, CDR1 SEHNR and CDR2 FQNEAQ (reference sequence). The CDR3 is 12 amino acids. Written as DNA, the CDR3 is TGTGCCAGCAGCTTAGAGACCCTTCAAGCTTTCTTT. Residues: CASSLETLQAFF.

The rearrangement uses TRBV5-1 and TRBJ2-7, with 8 bases that match TRBD2. The CDR3 has 14 residues. Looked up from germline, CDR1 is SGHRS and CDR2 is YFSETQ. The J segment lost 5 bases and the V segment lost 1 base, leaving 5 bases of the junction unmatched. The CDR3 nucleotides read TGCGCCAGCAGCTTGAGTAGCGGGAACAACGAGCAGTACTTC. This gives the protein CASSLSSGNNEQYF.

This sequence joins TRBV7-2 and TRBJ2-7, with 7 nucleotides matching TRBD1. Germline loops: CDR1 SGHTA, CDR2 FQGNSA. With V trimmed by 5 bases and J by 6 bases, 4 bases remained unmatched. This CDR3 region has 12 residues. The CDR3 nucleotides are TGTGCCAGCAGCCCAGGGGACAGCGAGCAGTACTTC. Translation: CASSPGDSEQYF.

This clonotype was seen a few times. The V call is TRBV5-1, the J call TRBJ2-7, with no clear D. This CDR3 has 14 amino acids. V was clipped by 0 bases and J by 3 bases, with 10 bases between them. Germline V gene data show CDR1 as SGHRS and CDR2 as YFSETQ. The CDR3 protein is CASSLEASHYEQYF. The DNA for the CDR3 is TGCGCCAGCAGCTTGGAGGCCAGCCACTACGAGCAGTACTTC.

The chain is built from TRBV5-1 and TRBJ2-3; either TRBD1 or TRBD2 may fit D (5 bases each). The CDR3 contains 16 residues. In germline, CDR1 is SGHRS, CDR2 YFSETQ. Trimming pared 4 bases from V and 1 base from J, leaving 16 bases between. The CDR3 protein is CASSPGAGSGTDTQYF. The CDR3 bases are TGCGCCAGCAGCCCCGGGGCAGGTAGTGGCACAGATACGCAGTATTTT. Based on the CDR3 plus reference TRBV5-1 and TRBJ2-3, the full variable domain is KAGVTQTPRYLIKTRGQQVTLSCSPISGHRSVSWYQQTPGQGLQFLFEYFSETQRNKGNFPGRFSGRQFSNSRSEMNVSTLELGDSALYLCASSPGAGSGTDTQYFGPGTRLTVL.

This clonotype was observed a handful of times. This rearrangement joins TRBV5-1 to TRBJ2-7; a possible D gene is TRBD1 (5 bases). The V end lost 0 bases, the J end lost 4 bases, and 8 bases lay between the germline ends. Germline lookup yields CDR1 SGHRS and CDR2 YFSETQ. The CDR3 contains 13 residues. CDR3 DNA sequence: TGCGCCAGCAGCTTGGGACAGCTATACGAGCAGTACTTC. Protein: CASSLGQLYEQYF.

The table lists this clonotype with a few counts. The chain recombines TRBV7-3 with TRBJ1-5; D is possibly TRBD1 (5 bases). With 5 bases removed from V and 8 bases from J, the gap between germline ends came to 13 bases. The CDR3 consists of 13 residues. CDR1 and CDR2 (germline): SGHTA, FQGTGA. DNA for the CDR3: TGTGCCAGCAGCCGCGGGGACGGCGAGCCCCAGCATTTT. This sequence encodes CASSRGDGEPQHF.

This clonotype is medium-sized. The genes are TRBV7-3 and TRBJ2-1; 8 bases map to TRBD2. Germline V gene sequence: CDR1 SGHTA, CDR2 FQGTGA. V lost 2 bases, J lost 8 bases, and 5 bases stayed unmatched. CDR3 length equals 14 residues. CDR3 amino acids: CASSLGLAGDEQFF. The CDR3 DNA reads TGTGCCAGCAGCTTAGGACTAGCAGGCGATGAGCAGTTCTTC.

This clonotype was counted only a few times. CDR3 bases: TGTGCCAGCAGCGTAGAGGTCTCTCGCTCTGGAAACACCATATATTTT. Translating gives CASSVEVSRSGNTIYF. This chain joins TRBV9 and TRBJ1-3; no clear D. V dropped 0 bases and J dropped 0 bases, with 10 bases sitting between them. The V gene's germline CDR1 is SGDLS and CDR2 YYNGEE. This CDR3 contains 16 residues.

This clonotype was counted a few times. The chain carries TRBV12-3 or TRBV12-4 and TRBJ1-6; 7 bases fit TRBD1. This CDR3 has 13 residues. V shed 5 bases, J shed 8 bases, and the junction held 3 bases outside the gene matches. CDR3 protein: CASSDRADSPLHF. The DNA of the CDR3 is TGTGCCAGCAGTGACAGGGCTGATTCACCCCTCCACTTT.

The chain uses TRBV3-1 and TRBJ2-1; tentative D call: TRBD1 (6 bases). Germline V gene sequence: CDR1 LGHDT, CDR2 YNNKEL (reference sequence). This CDR3 is 17 amino acids long. Trimming stripped 2 bases from V and 7 bases from J, with 21 bases between. This chain's CDR3 is CASSQSGASRGRNEQFF. CDR3 nucleotide sequence: TGTGCCAGCAGCCAATCCGGGGCTAGCAGGGGAAGAAATGAGCAGTTCTTC.

The chain couples TRBV2 to TRBJ1-5, with a possible D match to TRBD1 (5 bases). There are 15 residues in the CDR3. Germline values: CDR1 SNHLY, CDR2 FYNNEI. Trimming left V 6 bases short and J 4 bases short, with 16 bases between. The CDR3, as DNA: TGTGCCAGCAGGGATCTCGGGACCGTGAATCAGCCCCAGCATTTT. Translating gives CASRDLGTVNQPQHF.

This clonotype has a count of ten or more. This sequence joins TRBV6-1 and TRBJ2-5; 8 bases map to TRBD1. After removal of 1 base from V and 6 bases from J, the junction contained 10 bases not matched to a gene. Germline lookup yields CDR1 MNHNS and CDR2 SASEGT. The CDR3 length is 16 residues. The DNA of the CDR3 is TGTGCCAGCAGTGAAGAGGGGGACAGGACCTGGAAGACCCAGTACTTC. Translation: CASSEEGDRTWKTQYF.

This clonotype was detected a few times. V is TRBV15 and J is TRBJ2-4; tentative D call: TRBD1 (5 bases). The V end was cut by 5 bases, the J end by 0 bases, with 5 bases between. Germline V gene lookup returns CDR1 LNHNV and CDR2 YYDKDF (reference sequence). The CDR3 covers 13 residues. CDR3 loop: CATSGAAKNIQYF. The CDR3 DNA sequence: TGTGCCACCAGCGGGGCAGCCAAAAACATTCAGTACTTC.

V and J are TRBV5-4 and TRBJ2-1; no firm D call. Trimming removed 4 bases from V and 9 bases from J, with 14 bases in between. This CDR3 is built from 13 residues. Looked up from germline, CDR1 is SGHNT and CDR2 is YYREEE (reference sequence). The CDR3 coding sequence is TGTGCCAGCAGCCGAACCTCAGTGGCTGAGCAGTTCTTC. It encodes CASSRTSVAEQFF.